The rows below give T cell receptor beta chains drawn from one sample of a study of blood T cell repertoires in COVID-19. Using immunoSEQ multiplex PCR, the repertoire was profiled, and TCRdb retains in-frame clones only, with some absent. In the table there are approximately 150,000 clones, 80% to 90% of which are singletons. Sequenced sample: peripheral blood. These receptors all come from a woman aged 45-60 years with acute or convalescent COVID-19. Each CDR3 is given with its conserved first and last residue. The order of the fields is clone size, D gene, V gene, J gene, CDR3 DNA, CDR3 protein. The D gene is left open where the match is weak. Not every row has a clone size; where given, it reads once, few, many or a size class.

-,-,TRBV29-1,TRBJ2-7,TGCAGCGGGGCGATCAGGGACTACGAGCAGTACTTC,CSGAIRDYEQYF
-,TRBD2,TRBV6-5,TRBJ2-7,TGTGCCAGCAGCCGAAAAGCGGGATCCTCCTACGAGCAGTACTTC,CASSRKAGSSYEQYF
-,-,TRBV24-1,TRBJ1-1,TGTGCCACCAGTGATGGGAGGGAGAACACTGAAGCTTTCTTT,CATSDGRENTEAFF
-,-,TRBV21-1,TRBJ2-3,TGTGCCAGCCCGAGGAATACGCAGTATTTT,CASPRNTQYF
-,-,TRBV5-1,TRBJ1-2,TGCGCCAGCAGCTTGGACAGGAACTATGGCTACACCTTC,CASSLDRNYGYTF
-,TRBD2,TRBV11-3,TRBJ2-1,TGTGCCAGCAGCCCGGGACTAGCGGGGGGAAAGCAGTTCTTC,CASSPGLAGGKQFF
-,TRBD1,TRBV19,TRBJ1-2,TGTGCCAGTAGATCTCCTCAGGGGGCCAATCTCAACTATGGCTACACCTTC,CASRSPQGANLNYGYTF
-,-,TRBV6-4,TRBJ2-5,TGTGCCAGCAGTGACTCGAATGAGGGGACCCAGTACTTC,CASSDSNEGTQYF
-,-,TRBV30,TRBJ1-4,TGTGCCTGGGGTCCCCGCGGCGAAAAACTGTTTTTT,CAWGPRGEKLFF
-,TRBD1,TRBV11-2,TRBJ1-3,TGTGCCAGCAGCTTATTTCTGACAGGGCGGGCTGGAAACACCATATATTTT,CASSLFLTGRAGNTIYF
-,-,TRBV5-8,TRBJ1-2,TGTGCCAGCAGCCGGAGACCGAGGGACTATGGCTACACCTTC,CASSRRPRDYGYTF
once,-,TRBV5-4,TRBJ1-2,TGTGCCAGCAGCTTGGAAAACCTTAGGGGAAGAAGCTATGGCTACACCTTC,CASSLENLRGRSYGYTF
-,-,TRBV3-1/TRBV3-2,TRBJ2-6,TGTGCCAGCAGCCAAGCAGGGAGGTTCTCTGGGGCCAACGTCCTGACTTTC,CASSQAGRFSGANVLTF
-,-,TRBV19,TRBJ1-4,TGTGCCAGTACCTCGAGGGAGGGGGTTGCAACTAATGAAAAACTGTTTTTT,CASTSREGVATNEKLFF
-,TRBD1,TRBV19,TRBJ1-1,TGTGCCAGTAGTATTGGGACAGTGTTGAACACTGAAGCTTTCTTT,CASSIGTVLNTEAFF
-,-,TRBV6-5,TRBJ2-5,TGTGCCAGCAGTAGGACAGAAGAGACCCAGTACTTC,CASSRTEETQYF
-,-,TRBV15,TRBJ1-5,TGTGCCACCAGCAGAGGGAGGGCAGGGATCCAGCCCCAGCATTTT,CATSRGRAGIQPQHF
once,TRBD1,TRBV5-1,TRBJ1-2,TGCGCCAGCAGCTTGGCTTCAGGACAGGGGGAACGCTACACCTTC,CASSLASGQGERYTF
-,-,TRBV27,TRBJ1-1,TGTGCCAGCAGTTTATTCCAGGGGACTGAAGCTTTCTTT,CASSLFQGTEAFF
-,-,TRBV14,TRBJ2-7,TGTGCCAGCAGCCAAGATGGAGACTCTCCCCTCTACGAGCAGTACTTC,CASSQDGDSPLYEQYF
-,-,TRBV15,TRBJ2-7,TGTGCCACCAGCAGAGATTATGCGAGACTAGACGACGAGCAGTACTTC,CATSRDYARLDDEQYF
once,-,TRBV5-1,TRBJ2-7,TGCGCCAGCAGTTACAGGGAGACCTACGAGCAGTACTTC,CASSYRETYEQYF
-,-,TRBV6-5,TRBJ1-2,TGTGCCAGCAGTTACAGGTGGACAGCCGACAACTATGGCTACACCTTC,CASSYRWTADNYGYTF
-,TRBD2,TRBV7-2,TRBJ2-2,TGTGCCAGCACAGACGGGACTAGCGGGAGGGCCTCCGGGGAGCTGTTTTTT,CASTDGTSGRASGELFF
-,-,TRBV7-9,TRBJ1-2,TGTGCCAGCAGCCTAGAAGGTGCGGCCTATGGCTACACCTTC,CASSLEGAAYGYTF
-,-,TRBV4-2,TRBJ2-7,TGTGCCAGCAGCCAGGTTTACAGGGCTCCCTACGAGCAGTACTTC,CASSQVYRAPYEQYF
-,-,TRBV5-4,TRBJ2-3,TGTGCCAGCAGCTTGGCTGGGCCAGCTACGCAGTATTTT,CASSLAGPATQYF
-,-,TRBV7-9,TRBJ1-1,TGTGCCAGCAGCTTAGCGCCGCAGTCTGAAGCTTTCTTT,CASSLAPQSEAFF
-,TRBD1,TRBV6-5,TRBJ2-3,TGTGCCACCGGGGACAGACACACAGATACGCAGTATTTT,CATGDRHTDTQYF
once,TRBD2,TRBV10-3,TRBJ2-7,TGTGCCATCAGTGAGTCTCTAGCGGGGATCCCCTCCTACGAGCAGTACTTC,CAISESLAGIPSYEQYF
-,-,TRBV13,TRBJ2-3,TGTGCCAGCAGCTTATCGGTCGGCACAGATACGCAGTATTTT,CASSLSVGTDTQYF
-,-,TRBV19,TRBJ2-3,TGTGCCAGTAGTATAGTAGGGGCCAGCACAGATACGCAGTATTTT,CASSIVGASTDTQYF
-,-,TRBV2,TRBJ1-2,TGTGCCAGCAGGGAGGGCGGCTATGGCTACACCTTC,CASREGGYGYTF
-,-,TRBV19,TRBJ1-1,TGTGCCAGTAGTGAGGACCGGGGTTGGAACACTGAAGCTTTCTTT,CASSEDRGWNTEAFF
once,TRBD1,TRBV18,TRBJ1-4,TGTGCCAGCTCACCAGGGACAGGGGAAAAACTGTTTTTT,CASSPGTGEKLFF
-,-,TRBV4-1,TRBJ1-3,TGCGCCAGCAGCCCCGAAACAGGGTCAGGAAACACCATATATTTT,CASSPETGSGNTIYF
-,TRBD1,TRBV19,TRBJ2-7,TGTGCCAGTAGTGTTATTTCGCGGACAGGGGGCTACGAGCAGTACTTC,CASSVISRTGGYEQYF
-,TRBD1,TRBV5-1,TRBJ1-4,TGCGCCAGCAGCCAAAGGACAGGGTTTAGTGAAAAACTGTTTTTT,CASSQRTGFSEKLFF